This T cell receptor beta chain was identified during a study of T cell responses to AZD1222 COVID-19 vaccine. Overall study findings and caveats: Sampling captured repertoires only after the peak T cell response.

Only in-frame clones appear in the TCRdb table, and some are missing; sequencing was by immunoSEQ multiplex PCR. This sample has 90,000 to 130,000 clones, with around 80% found just once. Regarding this clone: Its antigen is not known.

Sequencing was performed on peripheral blood, taken on day 0 of AZD1222 vaccination. The source is an adult in good health.

CDR3 nucleotides: TGTGCCAGCAGCTTGGGGTCTGAGACCCAGTACTTC. Translation: CASSLGSETQYF. The chain recombines TRBV5-4 with TRBJ2-5; the D is unclear. The CDR3 runs 12 residues. With 0 bases removed from V and 5 bases from J, the gap between germline ends came to 5 bases. CDR1 and CDR2 (germline): SGHNT, YYREEE (reference sequence).